The 6 T cell receptor beta chains listed next were all sequenced from one sample in a study of vaccination and CD4 T cells after COVID-19. No antigen is known for these receptors. The Oncomine TCR Beta short-read assay sequenced DNA from cultured CD4+ T cells. From the PCR reads, TCRdb called clonotypes with MiXCR, one entry per CDR3 protein. The table has thousands of distinct CDR3 sequences, 60% seen once. The sample's treatment: roughly ten-day PBMC culture with coronavirus spike peptide pools or control peptides (ViraFEST assay). An unexposed donor provided the CD4+ T cells, which were collected before the COVID-19 pandemic (2011-2018). Sequences were obtained from CD4+ T cells from blood, cultured in vitro. Receptor source: a human donor in good health.

This rearrangement joins TRBV18 to TRBJ2-5; D call uncertain. Germline V gene data show CDR1 as KGHSH and CDR2 as LQKENI. V lost 8 bases, J lost 3 bases, and 10 bases lay in between. The CDR3 totals 12 residues. The CDR3 DNA follows: TGTGCCAGCGCCCCGGAGAAAGAGACCCAGTACTTC. Its protein is CASAPEKETQYF. The full variable domain, in which reference TRBV18 and TRBJ2-5 provide the parts outside the CDR3, is NAGVMQNPRHLVRRRGQEARLRCSPMKGHSHVYWYRQLPEEGLKFMVYLQKENIIDESGMPKERFSAEFPKEGPSILRIQQVVRGDSAAYFCASAPEKETQYFGPGTRLLVL.

The table lists this clonotype with a few counts. The J gene is TRBJ1-2, the V gene TRBV2; tentative D call: TRBD1 (6 bases). The CDR3 loop spans 14 amino acids. V was pared by 7 bases and J by 0 bases, with 12 bases between. Germline loops: CDR1 SNHLY, CDR2 FYNNEI. CDR3 coding DNA: TGTGCCAGCACCTGGACAGATTCTAACTATGGCTACACCTTC. Its protein is CASTWTDSNYGYTF.

This chain links TRBV5-1 with TRBJ2-1; tentatively, D is TRBD1 or TRBD2 (5 bases each). Germline V gene lookup returns CDR1 SGHRS and CDR2 YFSETQ. The CDR3 totals 16 residues. Trimming stripped 2 bases from V and 0 bases from J, with 12 bases between. The CDR3 coding sequence is TGCGCCAGCAGCTTCGCAGGGAGTAGCTCCTACAATGAGCAGTTCTTC. It is translated as CASSFAGSSSYNEQFF. Full variable domain (missing parts from reference TRBV5-1 and TRBJ2-1): KAGVTQTPRYLIKTRGQQVTLSCSPISGHRSVSWYQQTPGQGLQFLFEYFSETQRNKGNFPGRFSGRQFSNSRSEMNVSTLELGDSALYLCASSFAGSSSYNEQFFGPGTRLTVL.

The chain combines TRBV10-3 with TRBJ2-3; D possibly corresponds to TRBD2 (6 bases). Trimming took 11 bases from V and 3 from J, leaving 21 bases between them. Per the germline V gene, CDR1 is ENHRY and CDR2 is SYGVKD. The length of the CDR3 is 15 residues. Here the CDR3 DNA reads TGTGCCGTTTCACAGTCGGGAGTACCGACAGATACGCAGTATTTT. Amino acids: CAVSQSGVPTDTQYF.

The rearrangement uses TRBV6-5 and TRBJ1-5; D may be TRBD1 (5 bases). V lost 6 bases and J 0 bases, leaving 15 bases between the germline ends. This CDR3 is built from 16 residues. Looked up from germline, CDR1 is MNHEY and CDR2 is SVGAGI. The CDR3: CASRYDRTSSNQPQHF. The CDR3 DNA sequence: TGTGCCAGCAGATACGACCGGACATCTAGCAATCAGCCCCAGCATTTT.

V gene TRBV6-1 combines with J gene TRBJ2-7, with 11 bases lining up with TRBD2. V was clipped by 6 bases and J by 2 bases; unmatched bases: 18. This CDR3 is built from 19 residues. Germline V CDR1 and CDR2: MNHNS, SASEGT. CDR3 nucleotide sequence: TGTGCCAGCAGGCCAAACCAGTGGAGTAGCGGGAGGGCCGCCTACGAGCAGTACTTC. Translating it yields CASRPNQWSSGRAAYEQYF.